This T cell receptor (beta chain) was profiled in a study of blood T cell repertoires in COVID-19. On the study more broadly: Specimens from acute and convalescent COVID-19 originated in the United States, Italy and Spain.

CDR3 size: 16 residues. TCRdb's table, derived via immunoSEQ multiplex PCR, lists solely in-frame clones and lacks some. The sample gives some 350,000 clones, roughly 90% of which show up once; almost 3% is in the top ten. This TCR came from a young woman who had recovered from COVID-19. The J gene is TRBJ1-5, the V gene TRBV21-1; the table's D call, TRBD1, was not checked against the DNA. TRBV21-1 is assigned pseudogene status. Sequencing input: PBMCs or T cells enriched from blood (not recorded which). The CDR3 here is CASSKGGQRSNQPQHF. The CDR3 coding sequence is TGTGCCAGCAGCAAAGGGGGACAGCGGAGCAATCAGCCCCAGCATTTT.